These T cell receptor beta chains were read from a single sample in a study of identical twins. TCRdb re-derived calls from the 5' RACE reads in MiXCR, one entry per CDR3 protein. The table has about 470,000 distinct CDR3 sequences, approximately 24% seen once; the top ten hold around 3%. These data also formed part of another study, on T cells expressing NK-cell markers.

What was sequenced was CD4+ T cells sorted from blood. All receptors derive from a woman aged 18-29 years in good health. CDR3s include the opening cysteine and the closing phenylalanine or tryptophan. D genes are given only for firm matches. Size values are once, few and many counts, or a class for expanded clones, and some rows have none.

clone size	V gene	D gene	J gene	CDR3 protein	CDR3 DNA
few	TRBV12-3/TRBV12-4	NA	TRBJ2-7	CASSLGRGGYEQYF	TGTGCCAGCAGTTTGGGTAGGGGAGGCTACGAGCAGTACTTC
few	TRBV5-1	NA	TRBJ2-7	CASSPQGQGEEQYF	TGCGCCAGCAGCCCGCAGGGGCAGGGTGAGGAGCAGTACTTC
NA	TRBV5-1	NA	TRBJ2-3	CASSLRQGSDTQYF	TGCGCCAGCAGCTTGAGGCAGGGATCAGATACGCAGTATTTT
few	TRBV5-5	NA	TRBJ1-1	CASSSRTVSNTEAFF	TGTGCCAGCAGCTCGAGGACAGTTTCGAACACTGAAGCTTTCTTT
NA	TRBV6-2/TRBV6-3	TRBD1	TRBJ1-2	CASSSPGQRGGYTF	TGTGCCAGCAGTTCTCCGGGACAGCGGGGCGGCTACACCTTC
few	TRBV10-1	NA	TRBJ2-7	CAITRQAYEQYF	TGCGCCATTACTAGACAGGCCTACGAGCAGTACTTC
few	TRBV7-9	TRBD1	TRBJ2-2	CASSTGDSGTGELFF	TGTGCCAGCAGCACCGGGGACAGCGGCACCGGGGAGCTGTTTTTT
once	TRBV19	NA	TRBJ2-1	CASSIGLEQFF	TGTGCCAGTAGTATTGGTCTGGAGCAGTTCTTC
NA	TRBV25-1	TRBD2	TRBJ2-5	CASNSGGAETQYF	TGTGCCAGCAATTCGGGAGGAGCAGAGACCCAGTACTTC
few	TRBV6-1	NA	TRBJ2-5	CASGGRPQETQYF	TGTGCCAGCGGAGGCAGACCCCAAGAGACCCAGTACTTC
NA	TRBV7-2	TRBD2	TRBJ2-5	CASSRVGLAEETQYF	TGTGCCAGCAGCCGGGTGGGACTAGCGGAAGAGACCCAGTACTTC
NA	TRBV14	TRBD2	TRBJ2-5	CASSQALAGQETQYF	TGTGCCAGCAGCCAAGCGCTAGCGGGCCAAGAGACCCAGTACTTC
few	TRBV10-3	TRBD1	TRBJ1-1	CAISRTGQNTEAFF	TGTGCCATCAGTAGGACAGGGCAGAACACTGAAGCTTTCTTT
NA	TRBV3-1	NA	TRBJ2-2	CASSRIGGLFF	TGTGCCAGCAGCCGCATCGGGGGACTGTTTTTT
NA	TRBV30	NA	TRBJ2-2	CAGRMLGTGELFF	TGTGCCGGGCGGATGCTAGGCACCGGGGAGCTGTTTTTT
NA	TRBV7-2	NA	TRBJ2-5	CASSQGGGETQYF	TGTGCCAGCAGCCAAGGGGGAGGAGAGACCCAGTACTTC
many	TRBV7-2	TRBD1	TRBJ2-2	CASSFLSGGRTGELFF	TGTGCCAGCAGCTTTCTTTCAGGGGGCCGAACCGGGGAGCTGTTTTTT
NA	TRBV5-1	TRBD2	TRBJ2-3	CASGRTSGTDTQYF	TGCGCCAGCGGCAGGACTAGCGGAACAGATACGCAGTATTTT
NA	TRBV29-1	NA	TRBJ1-5	CSVGGTGSNQPQHF	TGCAGCGTCGGGGGTACAGGGAGCAATCAGCCCCAGCATTTT
many	TRBV12-3/TRBV12-4	NA	TRBJ1-2	CASSHTDSGYTF	TGTGCCAGCAGTCACACAGACAGTGGCTACACCTTC
many	TRBV6-2/TRBV6-3	NA	TRBJ1-5	CASSPRDQPQHF	TGTGCCAGCAGCCCGAGAGATCAGCCCCAGCATTTT
many	TRBV4-2	NA	TRBJ2-2	CASSQVQVPGELFF	TGTGCCAGCAGCCAAGTTCAGGTCCCCGGGGAGCTGTTTTTT
NA	TRBV2	NA	TRBJ1-1	CASSEEGATEAFF	TGTGCCAGCAGTGAGGAGGGTGCCACTGAAGCTTTCTTT
few	TRBV5-1	TRBD2	TRBJ2-1	CASSLAGTSGLYNEQFF	TGCGCCAGCAGCTTGGCCGGGACTAGCGGCCTATACAATGAGCAGTTCTTC
few	TRBV7-8	NA	TRBJ1-6	CASSLARGIGSPLHF	TGTGCCAGCAGCTTAGCGCGGGGCATCGGTTCACCCCTCCACTTT
NA	TRBV11-2	TRBD2	TRBJ2-3	CASSPWAAGGRTDTQYF	TGTGCCAGCAGCCCTTGGGCTGCGGGGGGTCGCACAGATACGCAGTATTTT
few	TRBV10-3	NA	TRBJ2-5	CAISEHGGEETQYF	TGTGCCATCAGTGAGCATGGGGGTGAAGAGACCCAGTACTTC
NA	TRBV12-3/TRBV12-4	NA	TRBJ2-3	CASSFQGVGTDTQYF	TGTGCCAGCAGTTTTCAGGGAGTTGGCACAGATACGCAGTATTTT
once	TRBV5-1	NA	TRBJ1-2	CASSLVGRVDGYTF	TGCGCCAGCAGCTTGGTGGGTAGGGTGGATGGCTACACCTTC
many	TRBV5-1	NA	TRBJ1-2	CASSHEYGYTF	TGCGCCAGCAGCCACGAATATGGCTACACCTTC
many	TRBV5-1	NA	TRBJ1-1	CASSLVSGNTEAFF	TGCGCCAGCAGCTTGGTATCTGGGAACACTGAAGCTTTCTTT
NA	TRBV20-1	NA	TRBJ2-7	CSGGAAWGEQYF	TGCAGTGGAGGAGCGGCCTGGGGAGAGCAGTACTTC
few	TRBV24-1	NA	TRBJ2-2	CATGTSNTGELFF	TGTGCCACCGGGACTTCGAACACCGGGGAGCTGTTTTTT
NA	TRBV4-3	TRBD2	TRBJ2-1	CASSRLGAGGDEQFF	TGCGCCAGCAGCCGACTCGGAGCGGGAGGGGATGAGCAGTTCTTC
few	TRBV7-8	TRBD1	TRBJ1-5	CASSPQRDRRRQPQHF	TGTGCCAGCAGCCCCCAGAGGGACAGGAGGAGACAGCCCCAGCATTTT
few	TRBV15	NA	TRBJ1-4	CATSRPDRPKLFF	TGTGCCACCAGCAGACCGGACAGACCAAAACTGTTTTTT
NA	TRBV12-3/TRBV12-4	TRBD1	TRBJ2-7	CASSLRRRTGAYEQYF	TGTGCCAGCAGCTTACGCCGGCGGACAGGGGCCTACGAGCAGTACTTC
few	TRBV12-3/TRBV12-4	NA	TRBJ1-2	CASSSLGQPGYTF	TGTGCCAGCAGTTCCCTGGGACAACCCGGCTACACCTTC
few	TRBV12-3/TRBV12-4	NA	TRBJ1-1	CASQLRNTEAFF	TGTGCCAGCCAGCTAAGGAACACTGAAGCTTTCTTT
few	TRBV7-9	NA	TRBJ2-1	CASSLASAYNEQFF	TGTGCCAGCAGCTTAGCTTCGGCCTACAATGAGCAGTTCTTC
NA	TRBV20-1	TRBD2	TRBJ2-7	CSARLAGVTEQYF	TGCAGTGCTAGACTAGCGGGAGTAACCGAGCAGTACTTC
NA	TRBV7-9	NA	TRBJ1-5	CASSLIASQPQHF	TGTGCCAGCAGCTTAATTGCTTCTCAGCCCCAGCATTTT
NA	TRBV2	NA	TRBJ1-4	CASSPTRLVSANEKLFF	TGTGCGAGCAGTCCGACGAGGCTGGTTTCGGCGAATGAAAAACTGTTTTTT
NA	TRBV15	NA	TRBJ1-5	CATSRDPIQPQHF	TGTGCCACCAGCAGAGATCCCATTCAGCCCCAGCATTTT
few	TRBV5-1	TRBD1	TRBJ2-3	CASSLGQGAFGDTQYF	TGCGCCAGCAGCTTGGGACAGGGGGCTTTTGGAGATACGCAGTATTTT
many	TRBV9	NA	TRBJ1-3	CASSVDAENTIYF	TGTGCCAGCAGCGTAGATGCAGAAAACACCATATATTTT
NA	TRBV7-2	TRBD2	TRBJ2-5	CASSLSGLAQETQYF	TGTGCCAGCAGCTTATCAGGACTAGCACAAGAGACCCAGTACTTC
many	TRBV20-1	NA	TRBJ2-3	CSARRGDTQYF	TGCAGTGCTAGACGGGGGGATACGCAGTATTTT
NA	TRBV7-8	NA	TRBJ2-6	CASSFGSLGANVLTF	TGTGCCAGCAGCTTCGGGTCCCTCGGGGCCAACGTCCTGACTTTC
few	TRBV9	TRBD2	TRBJ2-1	CASSYRGSGDFLYNEQFF	TGTGCCAGCAGCTACCGCGGGAGCGGGGATTTCCTTTACAATGAGCAGTTCTTC
NA	TRBV29-1	TRBD1	TRBJ2-7	CSVGAGTGAYEQYF	TGCAGCGTTGGCGCCGGGACAGGGGCTTACGAGCAGTACTTC
few	TRBV7-2	NA	TRBJ2-7	CASSFYSRNEQYF	TGTGCCAGCAGCTTTTACAGCCGAAACGAGCAGTACTTC
NA	TRBV12-3/TRBV12-4	NA	TRBJ2-1	CASSPGTGPSYNEQFF	TGTGCCAGCAGTCCTGGGACGGGACCGTCCTACAATGAGCAGTTCTTC
few	TRBV3-1	NA	TRBJ2-5	CASSQFAGPPGKTQYF	TGTGCCAGCAGCCAATTCGCGGGACCCCCCGGGAAGACCCAGTACTTC
many	TRBV12-3/TRBV12-4	TRBD1	TRBJ2-1	CASSFLETGRNEQFF	TGTGCCAGCAGTTTTTTAGAGACAGGGAGAAATGAGCAGTTCTTC
NA	TRBV5-1	NA	TRBJ1-6	CASSLTLNSPLHF	TGCGCCAGCAGCTTGACCTTGAATTCACCCCTCCACTTT
few	TRBV3-1	NA	TRBJ1-2	CASSPLGDGYTF	TGTGCCAGCAGTCCTCTGGGGGATGGCTACACCTTC
NA	TRBV4-3	NA	TRBJ2-7	CASSQDPGLSYEQYF	TGCGCCAGCAGCCAAGATCCAGGACTCTCCTACGAGCAGTACTTC
NA	TRBV12-3/TRBV12-4	TRBD1	TRBJ1-1	CATQDRGRTEAFF	TGTGCCACACAGGACAGGGGGCGCACTGAAGCTTTCTTT
NA	TRBV7-2	TRBD2	TRBJ2-2	CASSSPPSGRMFF	TGTGCCAGCAGCTCCCCCCCCAGCGGGAGAATGTTTTTT